The 22 T cell receptor beta chains given below trace back to one sample, sequenced in a study of Graves' ophthalmopathy and Graves' hyperthyroidism. RNA transcripts were the source from which TCR beta CDR3 regions were amplified. Amplification began with first-round RT-PCR using HTBI primers, then second-round multiplex PCR was performed. TCRdb ran MiXCR on the multiplex PCR reads and lists one entry per CDR3 protein. Here the sample spans 740,000 or so distinct CDR3 sequences, approximately 40% being singletons. Sequencing was carried out using peripheral blood. The receptors stem from an adult man with Graves' ophthalmopathy.

V is TRBV7-2 and J is TRBJ1-2; a weak D match, TRBD1 (5 bases). Trimming cost V 5 bases and J 8 bases, with 15 bases left between them. There are 13 residues in the CDR3. Germline V CDR1 and CDR2: SGHTA, FQGNSA. CDR3 in DNA: TGTGCCAGCAGCCCCGGACGTGCAGGGGGCTACACCTTC. It encodes CASSPGRAGGYTF. Variable domain in full (rest from reference TRBV7-2 and TRBJ1-2): GAGVSQSPSNKVTEKGKDVELRCDPISGHTALYWYRQSLGQGLEFLIYFQGNSAPDKSGLPSDRFSAERTGGSVSTLTIQRTQQEDSAVYLCASSPGRAGGYTFGSGTRLTVV.

This clonotype was detected only once. The V call is TRBV29-1, the J call TRBJ2-5; no clear D gene. Germline CDR1 is SQVTM and CDR2 is ANQGSEA. Trimming cost V 6 bases and J 1 base, with 15 bases left between them. This CDR3 is 14 amino acids long. Here the CDR3 DNA reads TGCAGCGTAGACGTGGGGTCTTCCCAAGAGACCCAGTACTTC. Translated: CSVDVGSSQETQYF. The complete variable domain, with remaining parts taken from reference TRBV29-1 and TRBJ2-5, reads SAVISQKPSRDICQRGTSLTIQCQVDSQVTMMFWYRQQPGQSLTLIATANQGSEATYESGFVIDKFPISRPNLTFSTLTVSNMSPEDSSIYLCSVDVGSSQETQYFGPGTRLLVL.

This clonotype occurred a few times. The rearrangement links TRBV15 to TRBJ1-3, with 11 positions matching TRBD1. J was trimmed by 5 bases and V by 0 bases; bases with no gene match: 6. The CDR3 consists of 17 residues. From germline, CDR1 is LNHNV and CDR2 YYDKDF (reference sequence). The CDR3: CATSRDVGTGGRNTIYF. CDR3 nucleotide sequence: TGTGCCACCAGCAGAGATGTTGGGACAGGGGGTCGAAACACCATATATTTT.

This clonotype was found a few times. This sequence joins TRBV2 and TRBJ2-7, with unresolved D. Germline-derived CDR1 and CDR2 are SNHLY and FYNNEI. Trimming removed 6 bases at V and 2 bases at J, with 14 bases between. The CDR3 is 14 amino acids. This CDR3 reads CASSPNMGTYEQYF. For the CDR3, the DNA is TGTGCCAGCAGCCCCAACATGGGAACCTACGAGCAGTACTTC. The full variable domain, its missing parts supplied by reference TRBV2 and TRBJ2-7, is EPEVTQTPSHQVTQMGQEVILRCVPISNHLYFYWYRQILGQKVEFLVSFYNNEISEKSEIFDDQFSVERPDGSNFTLKIRSTKLEDSAMYFCASSPNMGTYEQYFGPGTRLTVT.

On this clonotype: Just one base apart from a much larger clone, this may be a read error. The chain combines TRBV7-2 with TRBJ2-5; 8 bases match TRBD1. Germline V gives CDR1 SGHTA, CDR2 FQGNSA. This CDR3 is 15 amino acids long. The CDR3 DNA follows: TGTGCCAGCAGCTTAGGGCAGGGGGCACAAGGGACCCAGTACTTC. Its protein product is CASSLGQGAQGTQYF.

This rearrangement joins TRBV7-9 to TRBJ2-7; D call uncertain. The V gene's germline CDR1 is SEHNR and CDR2 FQNEAQ (reference sequence). V lost 5 bases to trimming and J lost 0 bases, with 17 bases between them. CDR3 length: 16 residues. The CDR3 DNA reads as TGTGCCAGCAGCCCAAGACATGGGCCTAGCTCCTACGAGCAGTACTTC. This codes for CASSPRHGPSSYEQYF.

This clonotype was counted once. This chain joins TRBV10-3 and TRBJ1-2; D is undetermined. The CDR3 covers 13 residues. The V gene lost 10 bases and the J gene lost 3 bases, with 15 bases spanning the gap. Germline V gene sequence: CDR1 ENHRY, CDR2 SYGVKD. The CDR3 DNA reads as TGTGCCAACACTAGGGTGTTTTACTATGGCTACACCTTC. Amino acid sequence: CANTRVFYYGYTF.

This chain links TRBV20-1 with TRBJ2-7; 8 nucleotides match TRBD1. CDR3 size: 12 residues. J lost 2 bases, V lost 8 bases, and 5 bases had no gene match. From germline, CDR1 is DFQATT and CDR2 SNEGSKA (reference sequence). The CDR3 protein is CSLSGQAYEQYF. The CDR3 DNA reads as TGCAGTTTATCGGGACAGGCCTACGAGCAGTACTTC.

As concerns this clonotype: Given a much more abundant clone one base away, this may be a read error. This likely comes from a read error, as the CDR3 has no conserved phenylalanine or tryptophan at its end. The V gene is TRBV6-5, the J gene TRBJ2-6; the D is unclear. The CDR3 has 16 amino acids. V shed 0 bases and J shed 0 bases, with 6 bases lying between them. Germline CDR1 is MNHEY and CDR2 is SVGAGI. The CDR3 coding sequence is TGTGCCAGCAGTTACTCGCACAGCTCTGGGGCCAACGTCCTGACTCTC. It translates to CASSYSHSSGANVLTL.

This clonotype was seen more than once but under ten times. An end of the junction differs from the germline gene, which may be a read error. This chain joins TRBV7-9 and TRBJ2-7; D not resolved. CDR3 length: 13 amino acids. Germline CDR1 is SEHNR and CDR2 is FQNEAQ (reference sequence). The CDR3 DNA follows: TGTGCCAGCAGCGTAGCCCCCAACTACGAGCAGTACTTC. Encoded protein: CASSVAPNYEQYF.

In the case of this clonotype: One base away lies a much larger clone, so this may be a sequencing read error. The rearrangement uses TRBV7-9 and TRBJ1-5; D is unresolved. Deletions cut 2 bases from V and 6 bases from J, with 8 bases between. CDR1 SEHNR and CDR2 FQNEAQ come from the germline V gene (reference sequence). This CDR3 has 13 residues. DNA of the CDR3: TGTGCCAGCAGCTTAATTTCGGGTCAGCCCCAGCATTTT. It specifies CASSLISGQPQHF.

The CDR3: CASRRHGLSYEQYF. In DNA form, the CDR3 reads TGTGCCAGCAGGAGACACGGTCTTTCCTACGAGCAGTACTTC. The chain employs TRBV25-1 and TRBJ2-7, with D uncertain. Germline values: CDR1 MGHDK, CDR2 SYGVNS. Trimming shortened V by 6 bases and J by 1 base, and 13 bases separated the two germline ends. The CDR3 contains 14 residues.

This clonotype showed up just a few times. CDR3 nucleotides: TGCAGCGTCGCCGGTGTGAACACTGAAGCTTTCTTT. Protein sequence: CSVAGVNTEAFF. The chain links TRBV29-1 to TRBJ1-1; unclear D gene. This CDR3 has 12 amino acids. Trimming shortened V by 6 bases and J by 0 bases, and 8 bases separated the two germline ends. CDR1 and CDR2 (germline): SQVTM, ANQGSEA.

Many counts were recorded for this clonotype. The chain carries TRBV20-1 and TRBJ2-5; the D is unclear. Per germline, CDR1 DFQATT and CDR2 SNEGSKA (reference sequence). V lost 0 bases and J 4 bases, leaving 3 bases between the germline ends. The CDR3 runs to 11 residues. The CDR3 loop reads CSARDIETQYF. In DNA form, the CDR3 reads TGCAGTGCTAGAGATATAGAGACCCAGTACTTC.

This rearrangement joins TRBV29-1 to TRBJ1-1; a weak D match, TRBD1 (6 bases). The CDR3 runs to 12 residues. CDR1 is SQVTM, CDR2 ANQGSEA, per germline. V lost 7 bases, J lost 3 bases, and 12 bases lay in between. CDR3 loop: CSANSGDTEAFF. In nucleotides, the CDR3 is TGCAGCGCGAATTCAGGGGACACTGAAGCTTTCTTT.

This clonotype has ten or more counts. J is TRBJ2-7 and V is TRBV10-3; 12 nucleotides line up with TRBD1. With V trimmed by 6 bases and J by 7 bases, 4 bases remained unmatched. The CDR3 totals 13 residues. Germline values: CDR1 ENHRY, CDR2 SYGVKD. The CDR3 sequence is CAIRGQGAEEQYF. As DNA, the CDR3 is TGTGCCATCAGGGGACAGGGGGCAGAAGAGCAGTACTTC.

This chain connects TRBV7-2 to TRBJ2-2; possibly TRBD1 or TRBD2 for D (6 bases each). This CDR3 is built from 15 residues. CDR1 is SGHTA and CDR2 is FQGNSA in the germline V gene. Trimming took off 5 bases at V and 4 bases at J, with 14 bases between the two ends. The CDR3 DNA reads as TGTGCCAGCAGCCGACCGAAGGGGGGCACCGGGGAGCTGTTTTTT. As protein: CASSRPKGGTGELFF.

This clonotype has a count of ten or more. The chain links TRBV29-1 to TRBJ2-7; 10 bases line up with TRBD1. This CDR3 has 13 amino acids. Germline CDR1 reads SQVTM; CDR2 reads ANQGSEA. Trimming removed 1 base from V and 3 bases from J; junction bases left unmatched: 0. For the CDR3, the DNA is TGCAGCGTTGAAGGGACAGGGGGCTACGAGCAGTACTTC. Translating it yields CSVEGTGGYEQYF.

Ten or more counts support this clonotype. The chain joins TRBV19 to TRBJ1-5, with 9 bases lining up with TRBD1. The CDR3 is 13 amino acids. The J segment lost 5 bases and the V segment lost 6 bases, leaving 2 bases of the junction unmatched. Germline CDR1 LNHDA, CDR2 SQIVND (reference sequence). The CDR3 sequence is CASRGQGYQPQHF. CDR3 bases: TGTGCCAGTAGGGGACAGGGTTATCAGCCCCAGCATTTT. Supplemented by reference TRBV19 and TRBJ1-5, the full variable domain reads DGGITQSPKYLFRKEGQNVTLSCEQNLNHDAMYWYRQDPGQGLRLIYYSQIVNDFQKGDIAEGYSVSREKKESFPLTVTSAQKNPTAFYLCASRGQGYQPQHFGDGTRLSIL.

In its sample, this clonotype was seen a few times. The chain couples TRBV11-2 to TRBJ2-2; a weak D match, TRBD2 (5 bases). Germline CDR1 reads SGHAT; CDR2 reads FQNNGV. The CDR3 sequence is 14 residues long. V dropped 3 bases and J dropped 3 bases, with 8 bases sitting between them. This chain's CDR3 is CASSFDGDTGELFF. CDR3 in DNA: TGTGCCAGCAGCTTCGACGGGGACACCGGGGAGCTGTTTTTT. The whole variable domain, remainder taken from reference TRBV11-2 and TRBJ2-2, is EAGVAQSPRYKIIEKRQSVAFWCNPISGHATLYWYQQILGQGPKLLIQFQNNGVVDDSQLPKDRFSAERLKGVDSTLKIQPAKLEDSAVYLCASSFDGDTGELFFGEGSRLTVL.

The CDR3 region is CATSDPGTGFRQPQHF. DNA of the CDR3: TGTGCCACCAGTGACCCAGGGACAGGGTTTCGGCAGCCCCAGCATTTT. This chain uses TRBV24-1 with TRBJ1-5; 9 nucleotides match TRBD1. CDR3 length: 16 amino acids. Trimming removed 4 bases from V and 7 bases from J; junction bases left unmatched: 10. From germline, CDR1 is KGHDR and CDR2 SFDVKD.

Many counts were recorded for this clonotype. V gene TRBV2 combines with J gene TRBJ2-5; D perhaps matches TRBD2 (5 bases). The germline CDR1 and CDR2 sequences are SNHLY and FYNNEI. This CDR3 comprises 11 residues. The DNA for the CDR3 is TGTGCTACCGAGGGAGCAGAGACCCAGTACTTC. It encodes CATEGAETQYF.